Listed here is a single T cell receptor (beta chain). As yet, its antigen is unknown. Compared with germline, one end of the junction differs, possibly owing to a read error. Authors' analysis steps: Between-group CDR3 differences, defined by clinicopathological status, yielded a distant-metastasis classifier for papillary thyroid cancer. MiXCR reprocessed the PCR reads for TCRdb. These V and J calls rely on TCRdb rather than the paper's analysis. The sample lists 11,000 to 15,000 clones; roughly 29% were seen once. The entry originates in a study of metastatic and nonmetastatic thyroid tumors. For the study at large: Across blood and tumor or nodule tissue, repertoires from malignant and benign thyroid patients were compared with one another. Whole-study results and caveats: Malignant thyroid tumors reportedly had TCR beta diversity that was significantly higher than in benign nodules, in blood and tumor.

Every patient was untreated before thyroid surgery. Sequencing was carried out using tumor tissue. The clonotype was recovered from a female donor with papillary thyroid cancer or a benign thyroid nodule (not recorded which). Some clones in this sample may be carry-over from other donors' samples.

The CDR3 is CASSASSRVEHYF. In DNA form, the CDR3 reads TGTGCCAGCAGTGCCTCATCAAGGGTAGAGCATTACTTC. The chain couples TRBV2 to TRBJ2-7, with D unresolved. CDR3 length equals 13 residues. Germline CDR1 and CDR2: SNHLY and FYNNEI.